This TCR beta chain stems from a study of shared clonotypes between healthy human individuals. This CDR3 is built from 14 residues. The germline gives CDR1 SQVTM, CDR2 ANQGSEA. V lost 2 bases and J lost 4, with 13 bases in between. The data were produced by immunoSEQ multiplex PCR, yet TCRdb's version contains in-frame clones alone and is incomplete. The sample has 2,500,000 or so clones; 85% to 95% are singletons. The chain is built from TRBV29-1 and TRBJ2-3; the D gene is possibly TRBD2 (5 bases). The origin of this receptor is a man aged 18 to 29 in good health. Some clones in this sample may be carry-over from other donors' samples. The sample consisted of naive CD4+ T cells from PBMCs. Subset noted: CD45RA+ positively selected. CDR3 protein: CSVETSYSPDTQYF. The CDR3 bases are TGCAGCGTTGAAACTAGTTACAGCCCAGATACGCAGTATTTT.